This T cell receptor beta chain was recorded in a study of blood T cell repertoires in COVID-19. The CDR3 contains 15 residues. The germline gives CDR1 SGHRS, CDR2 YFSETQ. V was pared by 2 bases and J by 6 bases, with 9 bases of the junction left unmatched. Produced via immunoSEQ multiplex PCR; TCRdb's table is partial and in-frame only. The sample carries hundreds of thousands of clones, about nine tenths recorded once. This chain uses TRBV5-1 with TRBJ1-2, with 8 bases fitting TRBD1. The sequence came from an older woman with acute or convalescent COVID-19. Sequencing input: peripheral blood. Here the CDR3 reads CASSLTGGEVDGYTF. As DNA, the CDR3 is TGCGCCAGCAGCTTAACAGGGGGTGAGGTGGATGGCTACACCTTC.